This entry lists 25 T cell receptor beta chains sequenced from one sample in a study of blood T cells in healthy people across ages. The use of a sample-barcoded 5' primer and a J-beta primer mix characterized a second PCR of roughly 7 to 11 cycles. TCRdb itself ran the 5' RACE reads through MiXCR, one entry per CDR3 protein. The sample includes approximately 730,000 distinct CDR3 sequences, roughly 44% seen only once; the top ten take 20% to 25%. Sequencing was done on a sample of blood. These receptors all come from a woman aged 55-75 years in good health.

V usage is TRBV12-3 or TRBV12-4 and J usage is TRBJ2-7, with 12 bases that match TRBD2. V was pared by 6 bases and J by 0 bases, with 12 bases of the junction left unmatched. The CDR3 has 18 residues. In DNA form, the CDR3 reads TGTGCCAGCAGCCCAAGGACTAGCGGGGACTTAAGCTCCTACGAGCAGTACTTC. Protein: CASSPRTSGDLSSYEQYF.

The chain has TRBV3-1 and TRBJ1-5, with TRBD1 matching over 7 bases. Unmatched junction bases numbered 9, after V lost 6 bases and J lost 1 base. The CDR3 loop spans 16 amino acids. Germline V gene data show CDR1 as LGHDT and CDR2 as YNNKEL (reference sequence). DNA for the CDR3: TGTGCCAGCAGTCTGGGGGACAGACAGAGCAATCAGCCCCAGCATTTT. Translation: CASSLGDRQSNQPQHF. The full variable domain, in which reference TRBV3-1 and TRBJ1-5 provide the parts outside the CDR3, is DTAVSQTPKYLVTQMGNDKSIKCEQNLGHDTMYWYKQDSKKFLKIMFSYNNKELIINETVPNRFSPKSPDKAHLNLHINSLELGDSAVYFCASSLGDRQSNQPQHFGDGTRLSIL.

The chain couples TRBV20-1 to TRBJ2-1; D is undetermined. The V gene lost 7 bases and the J gene lost 6 bases, with 22 bases spanning the gap. This CDR3 is 15 amino acids long. Germline V gives CDR1 DFQATT, CDR2 SNEGSKA (reference sequence). DNA for the CDR3: TGCAGTGTAAAAAGAGGCGGTTCGATAGGCAATGAGCAGTTCTTC. Protein sequence: CSVKRGGSIGNEQFF.

There are a few counts of this clonotype. This chain's CDR3 is CASGPPTGRGNEKLFF. The CDR3 DNA reads as TGTGCTAGTGGTCCGCCTACAGGGCGAGGTAATGAAAAACTGTTTTTT. The chain uses TRBV12-5 and TRBJ1-4; the D gene is possibly TRBD1 (6 bases). This CDR3 contains 16 residues. Germline V gene data show CDR1 as LGHNT and CDR2 as FRNRAP. V lost 5 bases, J lost 4 bases, and 17 bases lay in between.

V is TRBV20-1 and J is TRBJ1-3; D remains unclear. V was pared by 1 base and J by 0 bases, with 13 bases between. The CDR3 is made up of 16 amino acids. Germline CDR1 and CDR2: DFQATT and SNEGSKA (reference sequence). The CDR3 protein is CSARVTAGSSGNTIYF. The CDR3 DNA reads TGCAGTGCTAGAGTCACAGCCGGGAGCTCTGGAAACACCATATATTTT.

This clonotype was detected ten times or more. The chain combines TRBV5-5 with TRBJ2-7; D perhaps matches TRBD2 (6 bases). Germline CDR1 reads SGHKS; CDR2 reads YYEKEE (reference sequence). CDR3 length equals 14 residues. The V and J ends lost 3 bases and 2 bases respectively, with 12 bases between them. CDR3 region: CASSSGGLTYEQYF. The CDR3 DNA reads TGTGCCAGCAGCTCCGGAGGGTTGACCTACGAGCAGTACTTC.

V usage is TRBV29-1 and J usage is TRBJ2-7, with D possibly called TRBD1 or TRBD2 (5 bases each). Trimming shortened V by 1 base and J by 3 bases, and 10 bases separated the two germline ends. Germline V gene sequence: CDR1 SQVTM, CDR2 ANQGSEA. The CDR3 is 13 amino acids. DNA of the CDR3: TGCAGCGTTGAAGCCGAGGGGCTCTACGAGCAGTACTTC. It codes for CSVEAEGLYEQYF.

This chain connects TRBV28 to TRBJ2-7; D could derive from TRBD1 or TRBD2 (5 bases each). The length of the CDR3 is 16 residues. Trimming pared 6 bases from V and 0 bases from J, leaving 18 bases between. Per the germline V gene, CDR1 is MDHEN and CDR2 is SYDVKM. CDR3 coding DNA: TGTGCCAGCAGCGGGGACCCAGGGTCACCCTCCTACGAGCAGTACTTC. Translating it yields CASSGDPGSPSYEQYF. The full variable domain, completed using reference TRBV28 and TRBJ2-7, is DVKVTQSSRYLVKRTGEKVFLECVQDMDHENMFWYRQDPGLGLRLIYFSYDVKMKEKGDIPEGYSVSREKKERFSLILESASTNQTSMYLCASSGDPGSPSYEQYFGPGTRLTVT.

This clonotype appeared many times. J is TRBJ2-1 and V is TRBV5-1; 9 nucleotides agree with TRBD2. V gave up 5 bases and J gave up 4 bases; unmatched junction bases: 16. The CDR3 covers 18 residues. Germline loops: CDR1 SGHRS, CDR2 YFSETQ. The CDR3 nucleotides read TGCGCCAGCAGGATCCAGGGTTCCCCTCTAGCGGGATACAATGAGCAGTTCTTC. Translating gives CASRIQGSPLAGYNEQFF.

This clonotype was counted a few times. The rearrangement joins TRBV27 to TRBJ2-1, with 10 bases aligning to TRBD2. V was clipped by 3 bases and J by 1 base; unmatched bases: 3. The CDR3 totals 16 residues. From germline, CDR1 is MNHEY and CDR2 SMNVEV (reference sequence). CDR3 DNA sequence: TGTGCCAGCAGTTTTAGCGGGAGGTCGTCCTACAATGAGCAGTTCTTC. Encoded protein: CASSFSGRSSYNEQFF.

The chain joins TRBV20-1 to TRBJ2-5, with TRBD2 matching 7 bases. Per germline, CDR1 DFQATT and CDR2 SNEGSKA (reference sequence). V shed 3 bases, J shed 5 bases, and the junction held 12 bases outside the gene matches. The CDR3 sequence is 15 residues long. In nucleotides, the CDR3 is TGCAGTGCTAGTTACGTGGGAGGGCCGGGGGAGACCCAGTACTTC. Residues: CSASYVGGPGETQYF.

This clonotype has just one count. The chain uses TRBV20-1 and TRBJ2-3, with D perhaps assigned TRBD1 or TRBD2 (6 bases each). The length of the CDR3 is 15 residues. Germline CDR1 is DFQATT and CDR2 is SNEGSKA (reference sequence). Trimming took 3 bases from V and 2 from J, leaving 15 bases between them. In DNA, the CDR3 is TGCAGTGCTAGGGGAGGACAGTCCAACACAGATACGCAGTATTTT. It specifies CSARGGQSNTDTQYF.

In nucleotides, the CDR3 is TGCAGCGTTGTGGACGCGGGGGAGACCCAGTACTTC. Translating gives CSVVDAGETQYF. V usage is TRBV29-1 and J usage is TRBJ2-7, with D possibly matching TRBD2 (6 bases). The J call may be faulty, since TRBJ2-5 better matches the DNA end. CDR3 length: 12 amino acids. In germline, CDR1 is SQVTM, CDR2 ANQGSEA.

The chain recombines TRBV27 with TRBJ2-7; no reliable D call. Germline CDR1 and CDR2: MNHEY and SMNVEV (reference sequence). The V and J ends lost 3 bases and 10 bases respectively, with 19 bases between them. There are 14 residues in the CDR3. CDR3 nucleotide sequence: TGTGCCAGCAGTTTCCGTTCAAACCAAGATACCCAGTACTTC. This codes for CASSFRSNQDTQYF.

Concerning this clonotype itself: The conserved closing phenylalanine or tryptophan is absent in this CDR3, likely reflecting a read error. The DNA is omitted, as the CDR3 cannot be located on it reliably, and the CDR3 follows TCRdb's listing. V gene TRBV25-1 combines with J gene TRBJ2-1; the D call of TRBD1 is as the table states it, not checked on the DNA. 13 amino acids form the CDR3, both terminal residues included. Germline V gene data show CDR1 as MGHDK and CDR2 as SYGVNS. CDR3 in amino acids: CASTNRETMSSSS.

This clonotype was counted only a few times. Here the CDR3 DNA reads TGTGCCAGCAGCCCTCGGGCGGGGGCAGAGACCCAGTACTTC. Its translation is CASSPRAGAETQYF. This sequence joins TRBV7-9 and TRBJ2-5, with D possibly matching TRBD2 (7 bases). V gave up 5 bases and J gave up 4 bases, with 14 bases separating them. Germline V gene sequence: CDR1 SEHNR, CDR2 FQNEAQ (reference sequence). CDR3 size: 14 residues.

The genes are TRBV29-1 and TRBJ2-5; 7 positions match TRBD2. Per the germline V gene, CDR1 is SQVTM and CDR2 is ANQGSEA. This CDR3 comprises 14 residues. Trimming took 7 bases from V and 11 from J; bases not matched to a gene: 19. In nucleotides, the CDR3 is TGCAGCGCCCCCGGGGGGAGGGCGTACAATGAGCAGTACTTC. Protein: CSAPGGRAYNEQYF.

This chain links TRBV29-1 with TRBJ2-1; D possibly corresponds to TRBD2 (5 bases). CDR1 and CDR2 (germline): SQVTM, ANQGSEA. This CDR3 region has 18 residues. V lost 1 base and J lost 0, with 19 bases in between. The CDR3 nucleotides read TGCAGCGTTGAAGTGTACGGGAATAAAAAAAGCTCCTACAATGAGCAGTTCTTC. It encodes CSVEVYGNKKSSYNEQFF.

V and J are TRBV18 and TRBJ1-2; maybe TRBD1 (5 bases). The length of the CDR3 is 15 residues. Germline-derived CDR1 and CDR2 are KGHSH and LQKENI. With 4 bases removed from V and 4 bases from J, the gap between germline ends came to 16 bases. CDR3 region: CASSLQAGTPYGYTF. CDR3 coding DNA: TGTGCCAGCTCACTGCAAGCCGGGACGCCCTATGGCTACACCTTC.

This chain connects TRBV7-9 to TRBJ1-2; 8 bases agree with TRBD1. This CDR3 spans 14 amino acids. The V segment lost 5 bases and the J segment 5 bases; nucleotides outside the gene matches: 7. Germline V lookup: CDR1 SEHNR, CDR2 FQNEAQ (reference sequence). CDR3 loop: CASSGPGQEYGYTF. The CDR3 region has the DNA TGTGCCAGCAGCGGTCCGGGACAGGAATATGGCTACACCTTC. Based on the CDR3 plus reference TRBV7-9 and TRBJ1-2, the full variable domain is DTGVSQNPRHKITKRGQNVTFRCDPISEHNRLYWYRQTLGQGPEFLTYFQNEAQLEKSRLLSDRFSAERPKGSFSTLEIQRTEQGDSAMYLCASSGPGQEYGYTFGSGTRLTVV.

The J gene is TRBJ2-1, the V gene TRBV9, with 12 bases matching TRBD2. The CDR3 contains 16 residues. With 4 bases clipped from V and 7 bases from J, the junction kept 9 bases outside the gene matches. The V gene's germline CDR1 is SGDLS and CDR2 YYNGEE. As DNA, the CDR3 is TGTGCCAGCAGCTCAGGACTAGCGGGACCCTGGAATGAGCAGTTCTTC. This encodes CASSSGLAGPWNEQFF.

This clonotype was seen at least ten times. The chain couples TRBV20-1 to TRBJ2-1; TRBD1 aligns across 8 bases. The trim removed 6 bases at V and 4 bases at J, leaving 14 bases unmatched. The CDR3 consists of 16 residues. Looked up from germline, CDR1 is DFQATT and CDR2 is SNEGSKA (reference sequence). The CDR3 nucleotides read TGCAGTGCCGACGACAGGGGTTATGAATTGTACAATGAGCAGTTCTTC. This translates into CSADDRGYELYNEQFF.

CDR3 nucleotides: TGTGCCAGCGGGCGACAGGGTCGGAATCAGCCCCAGCATTTT. Protein sequence: CASGRQGRNQPQHF. The chain recombines TRBV12-3 or TRBV12-4 with TRBJ1-5; TRBD1 matches at 7 bases. CDR3 length equals 14 residues. J lost 4 bases, V lost 8 bases, and 8 bases had no gene match.

The rearrangement links TRBV24-1 to TRBJ2-2, with D perhaps TRBD2 (6 bases). The V gene's germline CDR1 is KGHDR and CDR2 SFDVKD. This CDR3 comprises 13 residues. The germline V and J ends were trimmed by 5 bases and 5 bases, with 8 bases remaining between them. CDR3 in DNA: TGTGCCACCAGTGTGGGGAGGACCGGGGAGCTGTTTTTT. This sequence encodes CATSVGRTGELFF.

This clonotype was seen only a few times. The chain uses TRBV29-1 and TRBJ2-1, with 12 bases lining up with TRBD1. V shed 0 bases, J shed 7 bases, and the junction held 7 bases outside the gene matches. Germline V gene sequence: CDR1 SQVTM, CDR2 ANQGSEA. The CDR3 totals 16 residues. CDR3 nucleotides: TGCAGCGTTGAAGACCTGGGACAGGGGGCGTTTAATGAGCAGTTCTTC. Translated, it gives CSVEDLGQGAFNEQFF.